This TCR beta chain appears in the sequencing data of a study of blood T cells in healthy people across ages. Study outcomes and limitations: Possibly confounding the expanded clonotype changes was the fact that donor CMV status was unknown.

This clonotype was observed once. Its antigen is unknown. The length of the CDR3 is 15 residues. Per the germline V gene, CDR1 is PRHDT and CDR2 is FYEKMQ (reference sequence). V dropped 2 bases and J dropped 5 bases, with 13 bases sitting between them. Combining a sample-barcoded 5' primer with a J-beta primer mix, a second PCR ran for roughly 7 to 11 cycles. One entry per CDR3 protein, called by TCRdb with MiXCR from the 5' RACE reads. The sample carries roughly 1,300,000 distinct CDR3 sequences, approximately 59% recorded once. The sequenced sample consisted of blood. The source is a young man in good health. The chain links TRBV13 to TRBJ2-1; D might be TRBD1 (5 bases). In DNA form, the CDR3 reads TGTGCCAGCAGCTTAAGGGGCCAGATGGACAATGAGCAGTTCTTC. This sequence encodes CASSLRGQMDNEQFF.